This is a list of T cell receptor beta chains from one sample in a study of fetal regulatory T cell absence and autoimmunity. The method was immunoSEQ multiplex PCR; TCRdb's version includes in-frame clones alone and lacks a portion of them. The top ten clones hold roughly 2% of a sample with around 100,000 clones, more than 70% of them seen once. Specimen: pancreas tissue. All receptors derive from a male donor with IPEX syndrome. Each CDR3 is given without its conserved first and last residue. D genes are given only for firm matches.

D	J	V	CDR3
NA	TRBJ2-3	TRBV5-1	ASSLWDSTDTQY
NA	TRBJ1-1	TRBV13	ASSPRGYNTEAF
TRBD1	TRBJ1-2	TRBV19	ASSIGQGGGYT
NA	TRBJ2-1	TRBV6-5	ASSYSRRAYNEQF
NA	TRBJ1-1	TRBV5-1	ASRATDLNTEAF
NA	TRBJ1-2	TRBV5-1	ASSADTLIYGYT
NA	TRBJ2-1	TRBV9	ASSVDGGLYNEQF
TRBD2	TRBJ2-5	TRBV7-9	ASSERLAGGQETQY
NA	TRBJ1-5	TRBV5-5	ASSPYINQPQH
NA	TRBJ2-1	TRBV29-1	SVVWRGSYNEQF
NA	TRBJ1-1	TRBV15	ATSSSLEAGAF
NA	TRBJ1-2	TRBV5-5	ASRLDSLYGYT
NA	TRBJ1-1	TRBV6-1	ASSGDAWREAF
NA	TRBJ1-1	TRBV6-1	ASSAYTEAF
NA	TRBJ1-5	TRBV21-1	ASSKSRGRNHSNQPQH
TRBD1	TRBJ2-7	TRBV13	ASSYSRDRGYEQY
NA	TRBJ2-7	TRBV10-2	ASSSGSYEQY
NA	TRBJ1-1	TRBV6-5	ASSYSGRFAEAF
NA	TRBJ1-5	TRBV7-6	ASSLRAQGQPQH
TRBD1	TRBJ1-2	TRBV11-2	ASSSGQGVVYGYT
NA	TRBJ1-2	TRBV29-1	SVAWGGSYGYT
NA	TRBJ1-2	TRBV5-6	ASSLDNVLGDGYT
NA	TRBJ1-2	TRBV20-1	SASKGHQNT
NA	TRBJ2-1	TRBV7-9	ASSLGANEQF
TRBD1	TRBJ2-7	TRBV7-9	ASSPYRGAYEQY
NA	TRBJ2-1	TRBV19	ASSMRLAPNEQF
TRBD2	TRBJ2-2	TRBV9	ASSTDSGTRDTGELF
TRBD2	TRBJ2-7	TRBV7-2	ASSFEVAGAYEQY
TRBD1	TRBJ1-2	TRBV19	ASSAPVGQANYGYT
TRBD1	TRBJ2-3	TRBV4-2	ASSQGDRASTDTQY
NA	TRBJ2-7	TRBV5-1	ASSPGSSGTPDEQY
NA	TRBJ2-5	TRBV27	ASSLAGKETQY
NA	TRBJ2-1	TRBV10-3	ATRDIPGTDNEQF
NA	TRBJ1-2	TRBV5-4	ASSLSQGRSWNYGYT
TRBD1	TRBJ2-3	TRBV7-9	ASRVPGQGADTQY
NA	TRBJ2-1	TRBV25-1	ASRLGYNEQF
TRBD1	TRBJ2-5	TRBV5-1	ASSRDSQETQY
NA	TRBJ1-2	TRBV4-2	ASSEREEGYGYT
TRBD2	TRBJ2-3	TRBV5-4	ASSKRLADYTDTQY
TRBD1	TRBJ1-1	TRBV5-6	ASSLRTGGNTEAF